These 26 T cell receptor beta chains share one sample of origin, sequenced in a study of T cell repertoires in cytomegalovirus infection. MiXCR, applied by TCRdb to the reads, yields one record per CDR3 protein. Of about 530,000 distinct CDR3 sequences listed, 26% are singletons. Sequences were obtained from PBMCs. These receptors all stem from a human donor in good health (CMV status not recorded). Some clones in this sample may be carry-over from other donors' samples.

This chain joins TRBV20-1 and TRBJ1-1; D ambiguous. Germline CDR1 DFQATT, CDR2 SNEGSKA (reference sequence). The CDR3 loop spans 14 amino acids. V was clipped by 4 bases and J by 0 bases, with 12 bases between them. The CDR3 loop reads CSAKPFQMNTEAFF. As DNA, the CDR3 is TGCAGTGCTAAACCATTTCAGATGAACACTGAAGCTTTCTTT.

This clonotype was seen repeatedly, ten times or more. The chain uses TRBV7-8 and TRBJ1-2; no firm D call. Germline CDR1 and CDR2: SGHVS and FQNEAQ. The CDR3 extends over 16 amino acids. The V and J ends lost 1 base and 0 bases respectively, with 12 bases between them. The CDR3 protein is CASSLVRQASNYGYTF. CDR3 nucleotide sequence: TGTGCCAGCAGCTTAGTTCGGCAGGCGTCTAACTATGGCTACACCTTC. Full variable domain (rest looked up from reference TRBV7-8 and TRBJ1-2): GAGVSQSPRYKVAKRGQDVALRCDPISGHVSLFWYQQALGQGPEFLTYFQNEAQLDKSGLPSDRFFAERPEGSVSTLKIQRTQQEDSAVYLCASSLVRQASNYGYTFGSGTRLTVV.

A few counts support this clonotype. The chain recombines TRBV7-9 with TRBJ1-1; 9 bases are shared with TRBD1. The CDR3 runs 14 residues. CDR1 is SEHNR, CDR2 FQNEAQ, per germline (reference sequence). The junction had 8 bases not matched to a gene; V was cut back by 5 bases and J by 7 bases. In DNA, the CDR3 is TGTGCCAGCAGCCCTAGAAGGGACAGGGATGAAGCTTTCTTT. Translated, it gives CASSPRRDRDEAFF.

This clonotype was detected a few times. The rearrangement uses TRBV30 and TRBJ2-7; no reliable D call. Germline V lookup: CDR1 GTSNPN, CDR2 SVGIG (reference sequence). The ends were cut back, 4 bases at V and 0 bases at J, with 13 bases in the middle. The CDR3 consists of 14 residues. The CDR3 spells CAWNQAAASYEQYF. CDR3 DNA sequence: TGTGCCTGGAACCAGGCGGCAGCCTCCTACGAGCAGTACTTC.

This clonotype was recorded a few times. V is TRBV19 and J is TRBJ1-2; D call uncertain. The CDR3 extends over 13 amino acids. The germline gives CDR1 LNHDA, CDR2 SQIVND (reference sequence). V dropped 7 bases and J dropped 8 bases, with 17 bases sitting between them. The CDR3: CASTPNRGRGYTF. The CDR3 DNA reads as TGTGCCAGTACCCCCAACCGGGGTAGGGGCTACACCTTC.

V usage is TRBV27 and J usage is TRBJ2-5; D is undetermined. V lost 6 bases, J lost 1 base, and 15 bases lay in between. This CDR3 comprises 15 residues. Germline V gives CDR1 MNHEY, CDR2 SMNVEV (reference sequence). CDR3 sequence reads: CASRLSRLLQETQYF. The CDR3 DNA reads as TGTGCCAGCAGACTCTCAAGACTTCTCCAAGAGACCCAGTACTTC.

The chain carries TRBV6-6 and TRBJ1-5; D not certain. This CDR3 region has 14 residues. The germline CDR1 and CDR2 sequences are MNHNY and SVGAGI (reference sequence). The V and J ends lost 6 bases and 6 bases respectively, with 15 bases between them. The CDR3 region is CASRSLTPAQPQHF. The CDR3 nucleotides read TGTGCCAGCAGGTCCCTTACACCTGCTCAGCCCCAGCATTTT.

There are a few counts of this clonotype. The CDR3 is CASSAHRETNYGYTF. Written as DNA, the CDR3 is TGTGCCAGCAGCGCTCACAGGGAAACCAACTATGGCTACACCTTC. The rearrangement links TRBV7-9 to TRBJ1-2, with D possibly matching TRBD1 (6 bases). Germline lookup yields CDR1 SEHNR and CDR2 FQNEAQ (reference sequence). Trimming left V 5 bases short and J 2 bases short, with 15 bases between. This CDR3 has 15 amino acids.

This chain links TRBV4-1 with TRBJ2-5, with TRBD1 matching over 8 bases. Germline CDR1 reads MGHRA; CDR2 reads YSYEKL. Trimming at V came to 3 bases and at J to 5 bases, leaving 14 bases not matched to a gene. CDR3 length equals 17 residues. The CDR3 here is CASSQSTGAMSFETQYF. The CDR3 DNA follows: TGCGCCAGCAGCCAGTCGACAGGGGCAATGAGTTTTGAGACCCAGTACTTC.

This clonotype was seen many times. This chain connects TRBV7-6 to TRBJ2-1; D remains ambiguous. This CDR3 has 16 amino acids. V was clipped by 2 bases and J by 7 bases, with 18 bases between them. Germline values: CDR1 SGHVS, CDR2 FNYEAQ. The CDR3 DNA is TGTGCCAGCAGCTTAATTTTAAGCCCCGCCTTGAATGAGCAGTTCTTC. Its translation is CASSLILSPALNEQFF.

The chain links TRBV6-2 or TRBV6-3 to TRBJ2-7; 8 bases are shared with TRBD2. V lost 2 bases, J lost 4 bases, and 13 bases stayed unmatched. This CDR3 region has 17 residues. CDR1 is MNHEY and CDR2 is SVGEGT in the germline V gene. CDR3 sequence: CASSYALLAEKPYEQYV. The DNA of the CDR3 is TGTGCCAGCAGTTACGCCCTACTAGCGGAGAAGCCTTACGAGCAGTACGTC.

V usage is TRBV7-9 and J usage is TRBJ2-3, with TRBD2 matching 7 bases. The CDR3 covers 14 residues. V shed 4 bases, J shed 4 bases, and the junction held 5 bases outside the gene matches. Germline V gene data show CDR1 as SEHNR and CDR2 as FQNEAQ (reference sequence). The CDR3, as DNA: TGTGCCAGCAGCTCCGGACTAGTTCCAGATACGCAGTATTTT. Encoded protein: CASSSGLVPDTQYF.

This clonotype was observed at least ten times. The J gene is TRBJ2-5, the V gene TRBV12-3 or TRBV12-4, with 7 nucleotides matching TRBD2. With V trimmed by 2 bases and J by 2 bases, 5 bases remained unmatched. The CDR3 totals 15 residues. The CDR3 sequence: CASSLQASGQETQYF. The CDR3 bases are TGTGCCAGCAGTTTACAGGCTAGCGGTCAAGAGACCCAGTACTTC.

This clonotype has ten or more counts. V is TRBV7-2 and J is TRBJ2-7; TRBD1 matches at 9 bases. The germline gives CDR1 SGHTA, CDR2 FQGNSA. The CDR3 covers 15 residues. J gave up 6 bases and V 5 bases, and 11 bases lay outside the gene matches. CDR3 sequence reads: CASSPAGTGPREQYF. The CDR3, as DNA: TGTGCCAGCAGCCCTGCCGGGACAGGGCCTCGCGAGCAGTACTTC.

The chain employs TRBV28 and TRBJ2-2, with 10 bases lining up with TRBD1. The CDR3 loop spans 16 amino acids. CDR1 is MDHEN and CDR2 is SYDVKM in the germline V gene. After removal of 7 bases from V and 7 bases from J, the junction contained 12 bases not matched to a gene. In nucleotides, the CDR3 is TGTGCCAGCATCCTTGGGACAGGGGAGATCGGCGGGGAGCTGTTTTTT. The encoded protein is CASILGTGEIGGELFF.

With regard to this clonotype: A much larger clone is a single base away; this may be a read error. The CDR3 DNA sequence: TGTGCCAGCAGCTGGGGATCAAATAATTCAACCCTCCACTTT. It encodes CASSWGSNNSTLHF. This chain joins TRBV7-2 and TRBJ1-6, with D unclear. Germline V gene data show CDR1 as SGHTA and CDR2 as FQGNSA. CDR3 size: 14 residues.

This chain uses TRBV6-5 with TRBJ2-6; D assignment may be TRBD1 or TRBD2 (5 bases each). The ends were cut back, 2 bases at V and 2 bases at J, with 7 bases in the middle. Germline V gives CDR1 MNHEY, CDR2 SVGAGI. The CDR3 sequence is 15 residues long. CDR3: CASSYRGAGANVLTF. CDR3 coding DNA: TGTGCCAGCAGTTACCGGGGCGCTGGGGCCAACGTCCTGACTTTC.

V gene TRBV7-2 combines with J gene TRBJ1-1; D gene unclear. Germline V gives CDR1 SGHTA, CDR2 FQGNSA. The V end was cut by 3 bases, the J end by 1 base, with 6 bases between. The CDR3 is 13 residues long. CDR3 residues: CASSFNRNTEAFF. The DNA for the CDR3 is TGTGCCAGCAGCTTTAACAGGAACACTGAAGCTTTCTTT.

CDR3 in DNA: TGCAGCGTTGAATCTGAGACAGGGAGCCTCTACGAGCAGTACTTC. Protein product: CSVESETGSLYEQYF. The chain employs TRBV29-1 and TRBJ2-7; 7 nucleotides agree with TRBD1. J gave up 3 bases and V 2 bases, and 10 bases lay outside the gene matches. CDR1 is SQVTM, CDR2 ANQGSEA, per germline. CDR3 length equals 15 residues.

The V gene is TRBV30, the J gene TRBJ2-7; 9 bases fit TRBD2. V shed 2 bases and J 0 bases; nucleotides not matched to a gene: 5. Germline CDR1 reads GTSNPN; CDR2 reads SVGIG (reference sequence). The CDR3 runs to 15 residues. The chain's CDR3 is CAWSRGAGGSYEQYF. CDR3 coding DNA: TGTGCCTGGAGTAGAGGAGCGGGAGGCTCCTACGAGCAGTACTTC.

The chain carries TRBV6-5 and TRBJ1-5; D gene ambiguous. The CDR3 covers 17 residues. V lost 3 bases and J lost 4, with 19 bases in between. CDR1 is MNHEY, CDR2 SVGAGI, per germline. The CDR3 coding sequence is TGTGCCAGCAGTTATCGGCCCCCGACGGAATTGAATCAGCCCCAGCATTTT. Translating it yields CASSYRPPTELNQPQHF.

The rearrangement joins TRBV5-4 to TRBJ2-5; possible D gene TRBD1, 5 bases. The CDR3 has 15 amino acids. Trimming removed 4 bases from V and 2 bases from J, with 15 bases in between. CDR1 and CDR2 from the germline V gene are SGHNT and YYREEE (reference sequence). CDR3 DNA sequence: TGTGCCAGCAGCCGAGCTCGGACACATCAAGAGACCCAGTACTTC. Encoded protein: CASSRARTHQETQYF.

This clonotype appeared a single time. The chain recombines TRBV28 with TRBJ2-2, with D possibly being TRBD2 (5 bases). Trimming removed 4 bases from V and 3 bases from J, with 15 bases in between. Germline V gene data show CDR1 as MDHEN and CDR2 as SYDVKM. CDR3 length equals 16 residues. CDR3 DNA sequence: TGTGCCAGCAGTTCCTCCGCAAGCGGAGACACCGGGGAGCTGTTTTTT. It codes for CASSSSASGDTGELFF.

The chain has TRBV4-3 and TRBJ2-3; no reliable D call. The CDR3 covers 14 residues. CDR1 LGHNA and CDR2 YSLEER come from the germline V gene. The ends were cut back, 0 bases at V and 8 bases at J, with 12 bases in the middle. The CDR3 bases are TGCGCCAGCAGCCAAGATCTGACGGGCGCTACGCAGTATTTT. This gives the protein CASSQDLTGATQYF.

This clonotype has more than one count but fewer than ten. This chain links TRBV5-6 with TRBJ2-1, with 9 bases fitting TRBD1. This CDR3 region has 15 residues. V lost 4 bases to trimming and J lost 9 bases; unmatched junction nucleotides: 11. Per the germline V gene, CDR1 is SGHDT and CDR2 is YYEEEE. The CDR3 sequence is CASSPGGTGFGEQFF. Here the CDR3 DNA reads TGTGCCAGCAGCCCGGGCGGGACAGGGTTCGGTGAGCAGTTCTTC.

This chain joins TRBV28 and TRBJ2-2, with D possibly being TRBD1 (5 bases). Trimming took off 6 bases at V and 6 bases at J, with 8 bases between the two ends. The CDR3 sequence is 12 residues long. Looked up from germline, CDR1 is MDHEN and CDR2 is SYDVKM. As DNA, the CDR3 is TGTGCCAGCAGACCAGGGTCCGGGGAGCTGTTTTTT. It yields the protein CASRPGSGELFF. Complete variable domain (other parts from reference TRBV28 and TRBJ2-2): DVKVTQSSRYLVKRTGEKVFLECVQDMDHENMFWYRQDPGLGLRLIYFSYDVKMKEKGDIPEGYSVSREKKERFSLILESASTNQTSMYLCASRPGSGELFFGEGSRLTVL.